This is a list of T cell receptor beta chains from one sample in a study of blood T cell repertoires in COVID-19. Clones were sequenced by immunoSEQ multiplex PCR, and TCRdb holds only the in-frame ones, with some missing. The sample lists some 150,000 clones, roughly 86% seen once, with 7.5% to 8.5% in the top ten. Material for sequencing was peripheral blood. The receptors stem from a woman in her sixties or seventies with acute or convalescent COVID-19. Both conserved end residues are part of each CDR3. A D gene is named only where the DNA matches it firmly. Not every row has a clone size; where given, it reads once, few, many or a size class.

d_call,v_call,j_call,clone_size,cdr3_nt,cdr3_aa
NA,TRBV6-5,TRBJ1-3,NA,TGTGCCAGCCGGGAGATTTCTGGAAACACCATATATTTT,CASREISGNTIYF
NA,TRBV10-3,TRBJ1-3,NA,TGTGCCATCAGTGGGGCCCAGGTGGGCTCTGGAAACACCATATATTTT,CAISGAQVGSGNTIYF
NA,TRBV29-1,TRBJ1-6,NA,TGCAGCCTTTATGACCCCGCGGCAGGGTTATTGGTGTGGGTCGGGAGCTCCTATAATTCACCCCTCCACTTT,CSLYDPAAGLLVWVGSSYNSPLHF
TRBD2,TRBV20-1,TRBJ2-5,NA,TGCAGTGCTCGTGGACTAGCGGGGACTCAGGGGGCCCAGTACTTC,CSARGLAGTQGAQYF
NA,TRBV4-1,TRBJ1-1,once,TGCGCCAGCAGCCTTCCAGGGGCGGGAGTGTCTGAAGCTTTCTTT,CASSLPGAGVSEAFF
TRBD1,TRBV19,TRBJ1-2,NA,TGTGCCAGTAGTGTGACAGGGGGCTTTGGCTACACCTTC,CASSVTGGFGYTF
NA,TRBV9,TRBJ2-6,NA,TGTGCCAGCAGCGTAGATCCACCTAGCTCTGGGGCCAACGTCCTGACTTTC,CASSVDPPSSGANVLTF
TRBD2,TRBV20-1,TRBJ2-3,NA,TGCAGTGCTAGTCTGACCCTCCTAGCGGGGGGAACAGATACGCAGTATTTT,CSASLTLLAGGTDTQYF
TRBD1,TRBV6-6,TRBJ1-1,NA,TGTGCCAGCGAGGGACAGGGGTCCACGAACACTGAAGCTTTCTTT,CASEGQGSTNTEAFF
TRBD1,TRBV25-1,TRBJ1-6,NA,TGTGCCAGCAGTGGGACAGGGGGTAATTCACCCCTCCACTTT,CASSGTGGNSPLHF
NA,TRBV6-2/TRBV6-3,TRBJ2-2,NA,TGTGCCAGCAGTTACATGTGGGGGGGGCCCACCGGGGAGCTGTTTTTT,CASSYMWGGPTGELFF
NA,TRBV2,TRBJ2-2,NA,TGTGCCAGCAGCGGTAGGGGTGTCACCGGGGAGCTGTTTTTT,CASSGRGVTGELFF
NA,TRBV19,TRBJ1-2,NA,TGTGCCAGTAGTATCGGGGGGCAGGGCTACACCTTC,CASSIGGQGYTF
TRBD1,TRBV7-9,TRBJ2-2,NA,TGTGCCAGCGGGTCAGGACAGGCAAACACCGGGGAGCTGTTTTTT,CASGSGQANTGELFF
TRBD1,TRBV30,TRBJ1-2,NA,TGTGCCTGGAGGAGCCCCCAGGGGGCTATCTATGGCTACACCTTC,CAWRSPQGAIYGYTF
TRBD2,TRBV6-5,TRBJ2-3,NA,TGTGCCAGCAGTTTACCTACTAGCGGGAGTACAGATACGCAGTATTTT,CASSLPTSGSTDTQYF
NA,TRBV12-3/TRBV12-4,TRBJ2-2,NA,TGTGCCAGCAGTTTGAGCGTCCCCGGGGAGCTGTTTTTT,CASSLSVPGELFF
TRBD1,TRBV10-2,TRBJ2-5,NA,TGCGCCAGCAGTCGTCCCGGGACAGGGGAGGAGACCCAGTACTTC,CASSRPGTGEETQYF
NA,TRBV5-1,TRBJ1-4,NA,TGCGCCAGCAGACAGTCGGATGAAAAACTGTTTTTT,CASRQSDEKLFF
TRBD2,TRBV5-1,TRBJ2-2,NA,TGCGCCAGCAGCGCGGGACTAGCGCGGGACACCGGGGAGCTGTTTTTT,CASSAGLARDTGELFF
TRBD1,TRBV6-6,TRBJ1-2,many,TGTGCCAGCAGTCAATTGAACAGGGGGCTAGACTATGGCTACACCTTC,CASSQLNRGLDYGYTF
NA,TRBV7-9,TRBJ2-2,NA,TGTGCCAGCAGCTTAGGTTCGGGGGTGGTCGCCGGGGAGCTGTTTTTT,CASSLGSGVVAGELFF
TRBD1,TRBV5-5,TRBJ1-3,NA,TGTGCCAGCAGCTTGGAGAGGACAGGAGGCTCTGGAAACACCATATATTTT,CASSLERTGGSGNTIYF
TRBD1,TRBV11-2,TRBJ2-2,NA,TGTGCCAGCAGCTCAGGGGCCGCCAGGGGGCTGAGCGAGGGCGGGGAGCTGTTTTTT,CASSSGAARGLSEGGELFF
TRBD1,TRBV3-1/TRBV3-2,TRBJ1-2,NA,TGTGCCAGCAGCCAAGTTGGGACAGTTTATGGCTACACCTTC,CASSQVGTVYGYTF
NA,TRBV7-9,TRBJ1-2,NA,TGTGCCGCAGGGTCTAACTATGGCTACACCTTC,CAAGSNYGYTF
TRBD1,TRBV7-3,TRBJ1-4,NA,TGTGCCAGCAGCCAAACAGGGGGCAATAATGAAAAACTGTTTTTT,CASSQTGGNNEKLFF
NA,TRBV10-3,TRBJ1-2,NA,TGTGCCATCAGTGAGTCGAACGGCATGGGGCATGGCTACACCTTC,CAISESNGMGHGYTF
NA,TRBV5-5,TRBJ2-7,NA,TGTGCCAGCAGCCCCTTGGGCCGTACCTACGAGCAGTACTTC,CASSPLGRTYEQYF
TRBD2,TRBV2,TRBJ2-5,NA,TGTGCCAGCAGACCGGGACTAGCGGGGCATTTCCAAGAGACCCAGTACTTC,CASRPGLAGHFQETQYF
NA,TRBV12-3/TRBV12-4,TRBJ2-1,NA,TGTGCCAGCAGAACCTTAGAGGGAGGCGAGCAGTTCTTC,CASRTLEGGEQFF